One sample yielded the 7 T cell receptor beta chains listed below, sequenced in a study of blood T cell repertoires in COVID-19. Only in-frame clones appear in the TCRdb table, and some are missing; sequencing was by immunoSEQ multiplex PCR. Among 110,000 to 150,000 clones listed, around four fifths were seen once. Material: PBMCs or T cells enriched from blood (not recorded which). The source of these receptors is a woman between 35 and 50 years old who had recovered from COVID-19.

The table lists this clone with a few counts. J is TRBJ1-1 and V is TRBV2; D gene ambiguous. Trimming took 7 bases from V and 1 from J, leaving 7 bases between them. The CDR3 extends over 12 amino acids. Looked up from germline, CDR1 is SNHLY and CDR2 is FYNNEI. CDR3 DNA: TGTGCCAGCATTAAACAGAACACTGAAGCTTTCTTT. This gives the protein CASIKQNTEAFF.

The V and J genes are TRBV7-6 and TRBJ1-1; TRBD1 matches 7 bases. The V gene end was trimmed by 1 base and the J gene end by 0 bases; junction bases not matched to a gene: 11. Germline lookup yields CDR1 SGHVS and CDR2 FNYEAQ. The CDR3 is 18 residues long. CDR3 region: CASSLVGGQPVMNTEAFF. DNA of the CDR3: TGTGCCAGCAGCTTAGTAGGGGGACAGCCCGTAATGAACACTGAAGCTTTCTTT.

This rearrangement joins TRBV4-1 to TRBJ1-6; 9 bases map to TRBD1. The CDR3 runs 17 residues. Germline CDR1 reads MGHRA; CDR2 reads YSYEKL. J gave up 4 bases and V 1 base, and 5 bases lay outside the gene matches. The CDR3 reads CASSQAVGTGYNSPLHF. CDR3 nucleotides: TGCGCCAGCAGCCAAGCAGTGGGGACAGGGTATAATTCACCCCTCCACTTT.

This chain uses TRBV19 with TRBJ2-5; 8 bases map to TRBD2. Germline V gene lookup returns CDR1 LNHDA and CDR2 SQIVND (reference sequence). The junction had 9 bases not matched to a gene; V was cut back by 1 base and J by 2 bases. The CDR3 contains 17 residues. The CDR3 loop is CASSIGAVGGGQETQYF. The CDR3 DNA follows: TGTGCCAGTAGTATAGGGGCTGTCGGGGGGGGACAAGAGACCCAGTACTTC.

This CDR3 is CATSRDRAMGATNEKLFF. CDR3 bases: TGTGCCACCAGCAGAGATCGGGCAATGGGAGCAACTAATGAAAAACTGTTTTTT. The V gene is TRBV15, the J gene TRBJ1-4; D is undetermined. CDR1 and CDR2 from the germline V gene are LNHNV and YYDKDF (reference sequence). This CDR3 spans 18 amino acids. V gave up 0 bases and J gave up 0 bases, with 14 bases separating them.

CDR3 nucleotides: TGCGCCAGCAGCCATCGGACTAGCGGGAGAGATACGCAGTATTTT. Amino acids: CASSHRTSGRDTQYF. V usage is TRBV4-1 and J usage is TRBJ2-3, with 13 bases matching TRBD2. V was clipped by 3 bases and J by 5 bases; unmatched bases: 2. The germline CDR1 and CDR2 sequences are MGHRA and YSYEKL. The CDR3 is made up of 15 amino acids.

This chain links TRBV4-1 with TRBJ2-7, with 8 nucleotides matching TRBD2. V shed 4 bases and J 7 bases; nucleotides not matched to a gene: 12. CDR3 length: 15 residues. Germline lookup yields CDR1 MGHRA and CDR2 YSYEKL. The CDR3 nucleotides read TGCGCCAGCAGCCCGAGAGGTAGCGGGGTGGAGGAGCAGTACTTC. Its translation: CASSPRGSGVEEQYF.